This T cell receptor (beta chain) comes out of a study of T cells in Graves' hyperthyroidism and ophthalmopathy. Study overall: At the time of initial diagnosis and before any treatment, peripheral blood was collected.

General observations from the study: Blood held most thyroid clonotypes expanded above 0.001 frequency.

RNA transcripts served as the template for amplifying TCR beta CDR3 regions. In the first-round RT-PCR of the TCR CDR3, the HTBI primer set was used. TCRdb recomputed calls from the multiplex PCR reads with MiXCR, one row per CDR3 protein. The top ten clones hold around 23% of a sample with about 350,000 distinct CDR3 sequences, approximately 15% of them seen once. Exclusion followed for patients with uncontrolled infection, other autoimmune disease, pregnancy or lactation. Source material for PBMCs was more than 9.5 ml fresh peripheral blood. This clonotype has ten or more counts. Its specificity is not known. Germline V gene data show CDR1 as MDHEN and CDR2 as SYDVKM. The CDR3 contains 12 residues. V was trimmed by 6 bases and J by 0 bases, leaving 6 bases between them.

This chain links TRBV28 with TRBJ2-7; D is unresolved. Material for sequencing was blood. This TCR was sampled from a woman aged 25 to 39 with Graves' hyperthyroidism. The DNA for the CDR3 is TGTGCCAGCAGACCAAGCTCCTACGAGCAGTACTTC. Its translation: CASRPSSYEQYF.